The rows below give T cell receptor beta chains drawn from one sample of a study of CD8 T cells in Susac syndrome. Using its own MiXCR run on the immunoSEQ multiplex PCR reads, TCRdb lists one record per CDR3 protein. Of 150,000 to 200,000 distinct CDR3 sequences listed, 75% to 95% were seen once; the top ten hold over 0.075%. The source material was CD4+ T cells from PBMCs. The receptor set was obtained from a human donor with Susac syndrome. The CDR3 runs from the conserved cysteine through the conserved F or W. Fields, in order: J gene, V gene, clone size, D gene, CDR3 protein, CDR3 DNA. D genes are given only for firm matches. Size values are once, few and many counts, or a class for expanded clones, and some rows have none.

J gene: TRBJ2-1; V gene: TRBV7-6; clone size: NA; D gene: NA; CDR3 protein: CASSSNPQGPSSYNEQFF; CDR3 DNA: TGTGCCAGCAGCTCCAATCCTCAGGGGCCGAGCTCCTACAATGAGCAGTTCTTC
J gene: TRBJ2-7; V gene: TRBV21-1; clone size: NA; D gene: NA; CDR3 protein: CASSKALRESHEQYF; CDR3 DNA: TGTGCCAGCAGCAAAGCGCTAAGAGAAAGCCACGAGCAGTACTTC
J gene: TRBJ1-2; V gene: TRBV19; clone size: NA; D gene: NA; CDR3 protein: CASSMAGGAYGYTF; CDR3 DNA: TGTGCCAGTAGTATGGCCGGGGGGGCCTACGGCTACACCTTC
J gene: TRBJ1-3; V gene: TRBV9; clone size: NA; D gene: NA; CDR3 protein: CASSVVAGGRRSGNTIYF; CDR3 DNA: TGTGCCAGCAGCGTAGTGGCGGGGGGCAGGCGCTCTGGAAACACCATATATTTT
J gene: TRBJ2-7; V gene: TRBV12-3/TRBV12-4; clone size: NA; D gene: NA; CDR3 protein: CASSLGGVRVNEQYF; CDR3 DNA: TGTGCCAGCAGTTTAGGGGGGGTCCGGGTCAACGAGCAGTACTTC
J gene: TRBJ1-2; V gene: TRBV25-1; clone size: NA; D gene: NA; CDR3 protein: CASSDEGGSDGYTF; CDR3 DNA: TGTGCCAGCAGTGATGAAGGGGGTAGCGATGGCTACACCTTC
J gene: TRBJ2-1; V gene: TRBV9; clone size: NA; D gene: TRBD2; CDR3 protein: CASSVGMASGSPHRGEQFF; CDR3 DNA: TGTGCCAGCAGCGTAGGGATGGCTAGCGGGAGCCCCCACCGGGGTGAGCAGTTCTTC
J gene: TRBJ1-2; V gene: TRBV29-1; clone size: few; D gene: TRBD1; CDR3 protein: CSAGTGDNYGYTF; CDR3 DNA: TGCAGCGCTGGGACAGGAGATAACTATGGCTACACCTTC
J gene: TRBJ2-1; V gene: TRBV4-1; clone size: NA; D gene: TRBD2; CDR3 protein: CASSQATTGLAGYNEQFF; CDR3 DNA: TGCGCCAGCAGCCAAGCGACCACGGGACTAGCGGGTTACAATGAGCAGTTCTTC
J gene: TRBJ1-1; V gene: TRBV5-1; clone size: NA; D gene: NA; CDR3 protein: CASSLEQITNTEAFF; CDR3 DNA: TGCGCCAGCAGCTTGGAGCAGATAACGAACACTGAAGCTTTCTTT
J gene: TRBJ1-1; V gene: TRBV29-1; clone size: NA; D gene: TRBD1; CDR3 protein: CSVFLQGRNTEAFF; CDR3 DNA: TGCAGCGTCTTCCTACAGGGGAGGAACACTGAAGCTTTCTTT
J gene: TRBJ1-3; V gene: TRBV12-3/TRBV12-4; clone size: NA; D gene: NA; CDR3 protein: CASSPGDTISGNTIYF; CDR3 DNA: TGTGCCAGCAGTCCCGGAGACACGATCTCTGGAAACACCATATATTTT
J gene: TRBJ1-2; V gene: TRBV6-5; clone size: NA; D gene: NA; CDR3 protein: CASGGLGLSYGYTF; CDR3 DNA: TGTGCCAGCGGGGGGTTGGGGCTTTCCTATGGCTACACCTTC
J gene: TRBJ2-5; V gene: TRBV9; clone size: NA; D gene: TRBD2; CDR3 protein: CASSPIAGVETQYF; CDR3 DNA: TGTGCCAGCAGCCCAATAGCGGGAGTGGAGACCCAGTACTTC
J gene: TRBJ1-2; V gene: TRBV28; clone size: NA; D gene: NA; CDR3 protein: CASSSGQLTNYGYTF; CDR3 DNA: TGTGCCAGCAGCTCTGGACAGTTAACTAACTATGGCTACACCTTC
J gene: TRBJ2-7; V gene: TRBV28; clone size: NA; D gene: TRBD2; CDR3 protein: CASRLAGPYEQYF; CDR3 DNA: TGTGCCAGCAGACTAGCGGGACCCTACGAGCAGTACTTC
J gene: TRBJ2-6; V gene: TRBV7-3; clone size: NA; D gene: NA; CDR3 protein: CASSSRMGQRVSGANVLTF; CDR3 DNA: TGTGCCAGCAGCTCCCGGATGGGACAGCGGGTCTCTGGGGCCAACGTCCTGACTTTC
J gene: TRBJ1-1; V gene: TRBV18; clone size: NA; D gene: NA; CDR3 protein: CASSPPFTRTEAFF; CDR3 DNA: TGTGCCAGCTCACCACCGTTTACCCGCACTGAAGCTTTCTTT
J gene: TRBJ2-5; V gene: TRBV29-1; clone size: NA; D gene: TRBD1; CDR3 protein: CSVDRGTQETQYF; CDR3 DNA: TGCAGCGTTGACAGGGGGACCCAAGAGACCCAGTACTTC
J gene: TRBJ1-4; V gene: TRBV3-1; clone size: once; D gene: NA; CDR3 protein: CASRDGATNEKLFF; CDR3 DNA: TGTGCCAGCCGCGACGGTGCAACTAATGAAAAACTGTTTTTT
J gene: TRBJ1-1; V gene: TRBV9; clone size: NA; D gene: NA; CDR3 protein: CASSVGRGANTEAFF; CDR3 DNA: TGTGCCAGCAGCGTAGGCAGGGGTGCGAACACTGAAGCTTTCTTT
J gene: TRBJ1-2; V gene: TRBV10-3; clone size: NA; D gene: NA; CDR3 protein: CAISSGATTSYGYTF; CDR3 DNA: TGTGCCATCTCTAGCGGGGCAACAACCAGCTATGGCTACACCTTC
J gene: TRBJ2-7; V gene: TRBV19; clone size: NA; D gene: TRBD2; CDR3 protein: CASSTMGGSSAEQYF; CDR3 DNA: TGTGCCAGTAGTACCATGGGCGGGAGTTCAGCCGAGCAGTACTTC
J gene: TRBJ2-1; V gene: TRBV11-1; clone size: NA; D gene: TRBD1; CDR3 protein: CASSSPGQGENEQFF; CDR3 DNA: TGTGCCAGCAGCTCTCCGGGACAGGGGGAGAATGAGCAGTTCTTC
J gene: TRBJ1-1; V gene: TRBV20-1; clone size: NA; D gene: NA; CDR3 protein: CSARQNTEAFF; CDR3 DNA: TGCAGTGCTAGGCAGAACACTGAAGCTTTCTTT
J gene: TRBJ1-5; V gene: TRBV10-3; clone size: NA; D gene: TRBD1; CDR3 protein: CAISGTGKGNQPQHF; CDR3 DNA: TGTGCCATCAGTGGGACAGGGAAGGGCAATCAGCCCCAGCATTTT
J gene: TRBJ1-3; V gene: TRBV4-1; clone size: NA; D gene: NA; CDR3 protein: CASSQDRGTIYF; CDR3 DNA: TGCGCCAGCAGCCAAGATCGGGGGACCATATATTTT
J gene: TRBJ2-1; V gene: TRBV20-1; clone size: few; D gene: TRBD2; CDR3 protein: CSARDRASGSLGNEQFF; CDR3 DNA: TGCAGTGCTAGAGATCGGGCTAGCGGGAGCTTGGGGAATGAGCAGTTCTTC
J gene: TRBJ1-1; V gene: TRBV9; clone size: NA; D gene: NA; CDR3 protein: CASSVSGRDTEAFF; CDR3 DNA: TGTGCCAGCAGCGTAAGCGGGCGGGATACTGAAGCTTTCTTT
J gene: TRBJ1-3; V gene: TRBV7-9; clone size: NA; D gene: NA; CDR3 protein: CASSLALSGNTIYF; CDR3 DNA: TGTGCCAGCAGCTTAGCCCTCTCTGGAAACACCATATATTTT
J gene: TRBJ2-1; V gene: TRBV7-9; clone size: NA; D gene: NA; CDR3 protein: CASQGFRPNEQFF; CDR3 DNA: TGTGCCAGCCAGGGATTCCGTCCCAATGAGCAGTTCTTC
J gene: TRBJ1-2; V gene: TRBV20-1; clone size: NA; D gene: NA; CDR3 protein: CSARDLPNYGYTF; CDR3 DNA: TGCAGTGCTAGGGACCTTCCTAACTATGGCTACACCTTC
J gene: TRBJ2-2; V gene: TRBV3-1; clone size: NA; D gene: TRBD2; CDR3 protein: CASSQGFRSGKGTGELFF; CDR3 DNA: TGTGCCAGCAGCCAAGGTTTTCGAAGCGGGAAGGGGACCGGGGAGCTGTTTTTT
J gene: TRBJ2-7; V gene: TRBV9; clone size: NA; D gene: NA; CDR3 protein: CASSVELIAYEQYF; CDR3 DNA: TGTGCCAGCAGCGTAGAACTGATCGCCTACGAGCAGTACTTC
J gene: TRBJ1-1; V gene: TRBV25-1; clone size: NA; D gene: TRBD1; CDR3 protein: CASSELKGQGVDEAFF; CDR3 DNA: TGTGCCAGCAGTGAATTAAAGGGACAGGGGGTTGATGAAGCTTTCTTT
J gene: TRBJ2-2; V gene: TRBV4-1; clone size: once; D gene: TRBD2; CDR3 protein: CASSQPGLGSRELFF; CDR3 DNA: TGCGCCAGCAGCCAGCCCGGACTAGGTTCCAGGGAGCTGTTTTTT
J gene: TRBJ1-1; V gene: TRBV4-2; clone size: NA; D gene: NA; CDR3 protein: CASSQEVVSENTEAFF; CDR3 DNA: TGTGCCAGCAGCCAAGAGGTTGTTAGCGAGAACACTGAAGCTTTCTTT
J gene: TRBJ2-5; V gene: TRBV20-1; clone size: NA; D gene: TRBD2; CDR3 protein: CSARLAGVIETQYF; CDR3 DNA: TGCAGTGCCAGACTAGCGGGAGTTATAGAGACCCAGTACTTC
J gene: TRBJ2-7; V gene: TRBV7-2; clone size: NA; D gene: NA; CDR3 protein: CASSLNYRDEQYF; CDR3 DNA: TGTGCCAGCAGCTTAAACTACCGGGACGAGCAGTACTTC
J gene: TRBJ2-5; V gene: TRBV5-4; clone size: NA; D gene: NA; CDR3 protein: CASSRYKETQYF; CDR3 DNA: TGTGCCAGCAGCCGTTACAAAGAGACCCAGTACTTC
J gene: TRBJ2-5; V gene: TRBV7-8; clone size: NA; D gene: TRBD1; CDR3 protein: CASSLVGTGRLQGETQYF; CDR3 DNA: TGTGCCAGCAGCTTAGTTGGGACAGGGAGATTACAGGGAGAGACCCAGTACTTC
J gene: TRBJ1-2; V gene: TRBV7-2; clone size: few; D gene: NA; CDR3 protein: CASSLGRGSSGYTF; CDR3 DNA: TGTGCCAGCAGCTTAGGCAGGGGATCTAGTGGCTACACCTTC
J gene: TRBJ2-1; V gene: TRBV19; clone size: NA; D gene: NA; CDR3 protein: CASSPGLYNEQFF; CDR3 DNA: TGTGCCAGTAGTCCCGGACTCTACAATGAGCAGTTCTTC
J gene: TRBJ1-1; V gene: TRBV7-9; clone size: NA; D gene: TRBD1; CDR3 protein: CASSTTRTGVNTEAFF; CDR3 DNA: TGTGCCAGCAGCACCACCAGGACAGGGGTGAACACTGAAGCTTTCTTT
J gene: TRBJ2-7; V gene: TRBV3-1; clone size: NA; D gene: NA; CDR3 protein: CASSQDSWQYF; CDR3 DNA: TGTGCCAGCAGCCAAGACTCCTGGCAGTACTTC
J gene: TRBJ2-1; V gene: TRBV12-3/TRBV12-4; clone size: once; D gene: TRBD2; CDR3 protein: CASSGGAYEQFF; CDR3 DNA: TGTGCCAGTAGCGGGGGGGCCTACGAGCAGTTCTTC
J gene: TRBJ2-7; V gene: TRBV6-5; clone size: NA; D gene: NA; CDR3 protein: CASSYRGTPTYEQYF; CDR3 DNA: TGTGCCAGCAGTTACCGCGGGACACCTACCTACGAGCAGTACTTC
J gene: TRBJ2-7; V gene: TRBV3-1; clone size: NA; D gene: NA; CDR3 protein: CASSPQRALPYEQYF; CDR3 DNA: TGTGCCAGCAGCCCACAAAGGGCCTTACCCTACGAGCAGTACTTC
J gene: TRBJ1-2; V gene: TRBV4-2; clone size: NA; D gene: NA; CDR3 protein: CASSQVLGGYTF; CDR3 DNA: TGTGCCAGCAGCCAAGTACTCGGTGGCTACACCTTC
J gene: TRBJ1-4; V gene: TRBV18; clone size: NA; D gene: NA; CDR3 protein: CASSPLERLGEKLFF; CDR3 DNA: TGTGCCAGCTCACCTTTAGAAAGGTTGGGTGAAAAACTGTTTTTT
J gene: TRBJ2-7; V gene: TRBV13; clone size: once; D gene: NA; CDR3 protein: CASSLGPDSSSYEQYF; CDR3 DNA: TGTGCCAGCAGCTTAGGCCCCGACTCTAGCTCCTACGAGCAGTACTTC
J gene: TRBJ1-4; V gene: TRBV2; clone size: NA; D gene: TRBD1; CDR3 protein: CASSDNSGTANEKLFF; CDR3 DNA: TGTGCCAGCAGTGATAACTCCGGGACAGCTAATGAAAAACTGTTTTTT
J gene: TRBJ2-1; V gene: TRBV4-1; clone size: NA; D gene: NA; CDR3 protein: CASSQGDYRADEQFF; CDR3 DNA: TGCGCCAGCAGCCAAGGAGACTACAGGGCTGATGAGCAGTTCTTC
J gene: TRBJ2-7; V gene: TRBV9; clone size: few; D gene: NA; CDR3 protein: CASSPRSRGSYEQYF; CDR3 DNA: TGTGCCAGCAGCCCGCGGAGTCGGGGGTCCTACGAGCAGTACTTC
J gene: TRBJ2-7; V gene: TRBV20-1; clone size: NA; D gene: NA; CDR3 protein: CSARDQLDGRDYEQYF; CDR3 DNA: TGCAGTGCTAGAGATCAGTTGGACGGCCGCGACTACGAGCAGTACTTC